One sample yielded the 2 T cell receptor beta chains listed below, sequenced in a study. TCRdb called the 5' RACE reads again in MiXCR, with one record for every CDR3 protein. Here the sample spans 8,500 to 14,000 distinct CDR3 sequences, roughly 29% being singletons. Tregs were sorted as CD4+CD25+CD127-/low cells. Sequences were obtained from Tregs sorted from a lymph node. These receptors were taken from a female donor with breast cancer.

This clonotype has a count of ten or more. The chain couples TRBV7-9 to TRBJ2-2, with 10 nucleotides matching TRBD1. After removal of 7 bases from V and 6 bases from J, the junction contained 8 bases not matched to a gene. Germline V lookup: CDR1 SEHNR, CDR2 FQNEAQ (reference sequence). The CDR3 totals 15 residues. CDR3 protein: CASKQTGGFAGELFF. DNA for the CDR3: TGTGCCAGCAAGCAGACAGGGGGCTTTGCCGGGGAGCTGTTTTTT. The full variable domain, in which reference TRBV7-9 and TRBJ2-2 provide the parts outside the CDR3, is DTGVSQNPRHKITKRGQNVTFRCDPISEHNRLYWYRQTLGQGPEFLTYFQNEAQLEKSRLLSDRFSAERPKGSFSTLEIQRTEQGDSAMYLCASKQTGGFAGELFFGEGSRLTVL.

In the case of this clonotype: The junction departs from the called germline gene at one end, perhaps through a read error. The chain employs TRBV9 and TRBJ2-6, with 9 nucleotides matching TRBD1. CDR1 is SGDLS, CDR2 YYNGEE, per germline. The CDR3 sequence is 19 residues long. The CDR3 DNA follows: TGTGCCAGCAGCGCCGCGGGACAGGGCCGTCAACATAGGGCCAGCGTCCTGACTTTC. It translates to CASSAAGQGRQHRASVLTF. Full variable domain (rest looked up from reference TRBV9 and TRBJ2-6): DSGVTQTPKHLITATGQRVTLRCSPRSGDLSVYWYQQSLDQGLQFLIQYYNGEERAKGNILERFSAQQFPDLHSELNLSSLELGDSALYFCASSAAGQGRQHRASVLTFGAGSRLTVL.